This record looks at one T cell receptor (beta chain) sequence and its context. Its cognate antigen is unknown. A junction end diverges from the germline sequence, so it may reflect a read error. Only in-frame clones appear in the TCRdb table, and some are missing; sequencing was by immunoSEQ multiplex PCR. The data hold 30,000 to 35,000 clones, with roughly nine tenths observed a single time. This entry comes from a study of chemoradiotherapy in HPV16-positive cancers. Study outcomes and limitations: During treatment, candidate HPV-specific clones and E7-related motifs expanded in tumor. For HPV16-positive patients, expanding HPV-responsive T cells associated with longer recurrence-free survival. Only two HPV16-positive patients supplied the functional HPV-specificity definition.

This CDR3 region has 15 residues. Germline CDR1 is SGHAT and CDR2 is FQNNGV. The sequencing here drew on blood, taken from a patient who underwent chemoradiotherapy. The chain carries TRBV11-2 and TRBJ1-5; perhaps TRBD1 as D (5 bases). This sequence was found in a human donor with HPV-associated anogenital cancer. This CDR3 is CASSFSGKSTQPQHF. As DNA, the CDR3 is TGTGCCAGCAGCTTTTCAGGGAAAAGCACTCAGCCCCAGCATTTT.